The 24 T cell receptor beta chains below come from one sample, sequenced in a study of blood T cell repertoires in COVID-19. Using immunoSEQ multiplex PCR, the repertoire was profiled, and TCRdb retains in-frame clones only, with some absent. The data hold under 200,000 clones, with roughly 82% observed a single time. The sample was peripheral blood. The receptors stem from a woman aged 25 to 39 with acute or convalescent COVID-19.

The chain recombines TRBV28 with TRBJ1-4; D is perhaps TRBD1 (5 bases). Germline values: CDR1 MDHEN, CDR2 SYDVKM. This CDR3 region has 15 residues. The ends were cut back, 5 bases at V and 8 bases at J, with 18 bases in the middle. CDR3 DNA sequence: TGTGCCAGCAGTGTTAGGGGCCTGGGGAGGGAAAAACTGTTTTTT. This encodes CASSVRGLGREKLFF.

The chain combines TRBV10-3 with TRBJ1-2; 8 bases align to TRBD1. Germline trimming cut 3 bases from V and 8 bases from J; bases unmatched to any gene: 11. This CDR3 has 15 residues. Germline lookup yields CDR1 ENHRY and CDR2 SYGVKD. The CDR3 DNA sequence: TGTGCCATCAGTGAAGCCCTAGGGACAGGCGGGGGCTACACCTTC. Its protein product is CAISEALGTGGGYTF.

Only a few counts were recorded for this clone. The chain is built from TRBV19 and TRBJ1-2; D unresolved. This CDR3 region has 12 residues. Germline CDR1 LNHDA, CDR2 SQIVND (reference sequence). Between the trimmed V and J ends, which lost 5 bases and 3 bases, there was a span of 7 bases. The CDR3 here is CASSLDYYGYTF. CDR3 sequence (DNA): TGTGCCAGTAGTCTGGACTACTATGGCTACACCTTC.

The chain's CDR3 is CASSERYNEKLFF. The CDR3 DNA follows: TGTGCCAGCAGTGAACGGTATAATGAAAAACTGTTTTTT. V and J are TRBV6-1 and TRBJ1-4, with no clear D. The V end was cut by 2 bases, the J end by 4 bases, with 5 bases between. Germline-derived CDR1 and CDR2 are MNHNS and SASEGT. The CDR3 loop spans 13 amino acids.

The gene calls are TRBV7-3 and TRBJ1-1, with D maybe TRBD1 (6 bases). This CDR3 is 14 amino acids long. The germline V gene has CDR1 SGHTA and CDR2 FQGTGA. Trimming shortened V by 4 bases and J by 4 bases, and 13 bases separated the two germline ends. The CDR3, as DNA: TGTGCCAGCAGCTCCAGGCACAGGGTCACTGAAGCTTTCTTT. The encoded protein is CASSSRHRVTEAFF.

The genes are TRBV24-1 and TRBJ1-5; D not resolved. The CDR3 has 14 residues. Per germline, CDR1 KGHDR and CDR2 SFDVKD. V lost 3 bases, J lost 5 bases, and 10 bases lay in between. The chain's CDR3 is CATSDPLSDQPQHF. The CDR3 bases are TGTGCCACCAGTGATCCTCTTTCTGATCAGCCCCAGCATTTT.

This clone was observed once. The J gene is TRBJ1-1, the V gene TRBV30; no clear D gene. The CDR3 is 11 amino acids. Germline CDR1 GTSNPN, CDR2 SVGIG (reference sequence). Deletions cut 2 bases from V and 7 bases from J, with 8 bases between. CDR3 region: CAWSNQFEAFF. CDR3 nucleotide sequence: TGTGCCTGGAGTAACCAGTTTGAAGCTTTCTTT.

V and J are TRBV28 and TRBJ1-1; D gene unclear. CDR1 is MDHEN and CDR2 is SYDVKM in the germline V gene. With 2 bases removed from V and 5 bases from J, the gap between germline ends came to 15 bases. CDR3 size: 15 residues. The CDR3 nucleotides read TGTGCCAGCAGTTTACCGGGCCACACGGGGACTGAAGCTTTCTTT. The encoded protein is CASSLPGHTGTEAFF.

The chain joins TRBV5-4 to TRBJ1-6, with D perhaps matching TRBD1 (5 bases). The germline V gene encodes CDR1 SGHNT and CDR2 YYREEE (reference sequence). The CDR3 is 12 residues long. The V and J ends lost 7 bases and 14 bases respectively, with 16 bases between them. The CDR3 region is CASGGEGPSLHF. For the CDR3, the DNA is TGTGCCAGCGGAGGGGAGGGACCGTCCCTCCACTTT.

This chain joins TRBV6-2 or TRBV6-3 and TRBJ2-1, with 7 bases lining up with TRBD1. The CDR3 consists of 16 residues. Trimming cost V 5 bases and J 0 bases; bases outside gene matches: 7. The germline V gene has CDR1 MNHEY and CDR2 SVGEGT. CDR3: CASSTWTGSSYNEQFF. The DNA of the CDR3 is TGTGCCAGCAGTACCTGGACAGGATCCTCCTACAATGAGCAGTTCTTC.

This rearrangement joins TRBV5-4 to TRBJ2-1; 7 bases agree with TRBD2. The CDR3 is 16 residues long. Germline trimming cut 6 bases from V and 4 bases from J; bases unmatched to any gene: 13. Germline CDR1 reads SGHNT; CDR2 reads YYREEE (reference sequence). In DNA form, the CDR3 reads TGTGCCAGCAATCCGGGCCTAGCGGATATATACAATGAGCAGTTCTTC. Translation: CASNPGLADIYNEQFF.

As regards this clone: The identical CDR3 is also encoded by other nucleotide sequences in the sample. The gene calls are TRBV25-1 and TRBJ1-1; no clear D. In germline, CDR1 is MGHDK, CDR2 SYGVNS. Trimming took 5 bases from V and 2 from J, leaving 6 bases between them. CDR3 length: 12 amino acids. CDR3 bases: TGTGCCAGCAGTCCGGGAAACACTGAAGCTTTCTTT. Translation gives CASSPGNTEAFF.

V is TRBV27 and J is TRBJ2-1, with 10 bases identical to TRBD2. V was clipped by 5 bases and J by 5 bases; unmatched bases: 3. The germline CDR1 and CDR2 sequences are MNHEY and SMNVEV (reference sequence). The CDR3 has 14 residues. The CDR3 reads CASSRGLANNEQFF. CDR3 DNA: TGTGCCAGCAGTCGGGGACTAGCGAACAATGAGCAGTTCTTC.

V and J are TRBV3-1 (or the pseudogene TRBV3-2) and TRBJ1-1; possibly TRBD1 for D (5 bases). In germline, CDR1 is LGHDT, CDR2 YNNKEL (reference sequence). CDR3 length: 14 amino acids. Between the trimmed V and J ends, which lost 1 base and 5 bases, there was a span of 11 bases. CDR3 protein: CASSQGLGGTEAFF. In nucleotides, the CDR3 is TGTGCCAGCAGCCAAGGGTTGGGGGGAACTGAAGCTTTCTTT.

This clone was picked up a small number of times. The CDR3 nucleotides read TGTGCCACCCGGAACAGGGTGAACACCGGGGAGCTGTTTTTT. Protein product: CATRNRVNTGELFF. The V and J genes are TRBV19 and TRBJ2-2; the D gene is possibly TRBD1 (6 bases). Germline values: CDR1 LNHDA, CDR2 SQIVND (reference sequence). Trimming removed 10 bases at V and 1 base at J, with 13 bases between. The CDR3 is 14 amino acids.

The gene calls are TRBV19 and TRBJ2-7; 10 bases map to TRBD1. This CDR3 comprises 15 residues. With V trimmed by 6 bases and J by 3 bases, 8 bases remained unmatched. CDR1 and CDR2 from the germline V gene are LNHDA and SQIVND (reference sequence). CDR3 residues: CASSPQGTGVYEQYF. Written as DNA, the CDR3 is TGTGCCAGTAGCCCCCAGGGGACAGGGGTCTACGAGCAGTACTTC.

This rearrangement joins TRBV12-3 or TRBV12-4 to TRBJ2-5; no firm D call. V was clipped by 6 bases and J by 5 bases, with 10 bases between them. The CDR3 length is 12 residues. The CDR3 reads CASSLLRETQYF. In DNA, the CDR3 is TGTGCCAGCAGCTTACTGAGGGAGACCCAGTACTTC.

This chain connects TRBV9 to TRBJ2-1; 9 bases line up with TRBD1. The CDR3 contains 14 residues. Trimming took 2 bases from V and 9 from J; bases not matched to a gene: 6. Germline-derived CDR1 and CDR2 are SGDLS and YYNGEE. CDR3 DNA sequence: TGTGCCAGCAGCGTCGGACAGGGGCCCCCTGAGCAGTTCTTC. It is translated as CASSVGQGPPEQFF. The entire variable domain, with the rest obtained from reference TRBV9 and TRBJ2-1, is as follows: DSGVTQTPKHLITATGQRVTLRCSPRSGDLSVYWYQQSLDQGLQFLIQYYNGEERAKGNILERFSAQQFPDLHSELNLSSLELGDSALYFCASSVGQGPPEQFFGPGTRLTVL.

The chain carries TRBV29-1 and TRBJ2-5; 8 positions agree with TRBD1. Germline CDR1 reads SQVTM; CDR2 reads ANQGSEA. This CDR3 region has 17 residues. V was clipped by 8 bases and J by 7 bases; unmatched bases: 24. Written as DNA, the CDR3 is TGCAGCTACCTAGGATTACAGGGGGACCCACTGGAATCGACCCAGTACTTC. Protein: CSYLGLQGDPLESTQYF. Full variable domain (outside the CDR3, taken from reference TRBV29-1 and TRBJ2-5): SAVISQKPSRDICQRGTSLTIQCQVDSQVTMMFWYRQQPGQSLTLIATANQGSEATYESGFVIDKFPISRPNLTFSTLTVSNMSPEDSSIYLCSYLGLQGDPLESTQYFGPGTRLLVL.

The gene calls are TRBV6-2 or TRBV6-3 and TRBJ2-1, with TRBD2 as a possible D gene (5 bases). Trimming cost V 0 bases and J 2 bases, with 14 bases left between them. Germline CDR1 reads MNHEY; CDR2 reads SVGEGT. This CDR3 contains 17 residues. In nucleotides, the CDR3 is TGTGCCAGCAGTTACTCGGCATCTAGCAAGACCTACAATGAGCAGTTCTTC. Translated: CASSYSASSKTYNEQFF.

The rearrangement links TRBV19 to TRBJ1-4; 9 bases agree with TRBD1. This CDR3 has 18 residues. The J segment lost 7 bases and the V segment lost 5 bases, leaving 17 bases of the junction unmatched. The germline gives CDR1 LNHDA, CDR2 SQIVND (reference sequence). The CDR3 DNA reads TGTGCCAGTAGTCCTCGGGACAGGGCAGAAGTGGACGGTGAAAAACTGTTTTTT. Its protein product is CASSPRDRAEVDGEKLFF.

The CDR3 coding sequence is TGTGCCAGCAGCGCCTCCGGGGAGGGGCGGCGAACCTACGAGCAGTACTTC. It is translated as CASSASGEGRRTYEQYF. V is TRBV7-9 and J is TRBJ2-7; 7 nucleotides agree with TRBD2. Germline CDR1 and CDR2: SEHNR and FQNEAQ (reference sequence). This CDR3 comprises 17 residues. V shed 5 bases and J 2 bases; nucleotides not matched to a gene: 15. The complete variable domain, with remaining parts taken from reference TRBV7-9 and TRBJ2-7, reads DTGVSQNPRHKITKRGQNVTFRCDPISEHNRLYWYRQTLGQGPEFLTYFQNEAQLEKSRLLSDRFSAERPKGSFSTLEIQRTEQGDSAMYLCASSASGEGRRTYEQYFGPGTRLTVT.

The chain has TRBV7-3 and TRBJ1-4; D is unresolved. Germline V lookup: CDR1 SGHTA, CDR2 FQGTGA. Trimming left V 0 bases short and J 4 bases short, with 9 bases between. This CDR3 is 15 amino acids long. Here the CDR3 DNA reads TGTGCCAGCAGCTTAACGGGGAGCCATAATGAAAAACTGTTTTTT. Its protein product is CASSLTGSHNEKLFF.

The gene calls are TRBV5-6 and TRBJ1-5, with 7 bases fitting TRBD1. Germline CDR1 and CDR2: SGHDT and YYEEEE. After removal of 5 bases from V and 1 base from J, the junction contained 12 bases not matched to a gene. CDR3 length equals 17 residues. The CDR3 nucleotides are TGTGCCAGCAGTTCTAGGGGGCTAAGAGGGAGCAATCAGCCCCAGCATTTT. This gives the protein CASSSRGLRGSNQPQHF. Combining the CDR3 with reference TRBV5-6 and TRBJ1-5 gives the whole variable domain DAGVTQSPTHLIKTRGQQVTLRCSPKSGHDTVSWYQQALGQGPQFIFQYYEEEERQRGNFPDRFSGHQFPNYSSELNVNALLLGDSALYLCASSSRGLRGSNQPQHFGDGTRLSIL.